This is a list of T cell receptor beta chains from one sample in a study of T-cell memory formation after mild COVID-19. TCRdb used MiXCR to reprocess the 5' RACE reads, holding one entry per CDR3 protein. The sample contains about 170,000 distinct CDR3 sequences, roughly 13% of which appear only once. Material: PBMCs or a T cell subset sorted from them (not recorded which). The source is a man younger than 35 who had mild COVID-19 (a few samples of this study predate the infection). Cell type and time point are not known. CDR3s include the opening cysteine and the closing phenylalanine or tryptophan. D genes are given only for firm matches. Only some rows state a clone size, as once, few, many or a class for expanded clones.

V gene	J gene	clone size	D gene	CDR3 DNA	CDR3 protein
TRBV20-1	TRBJ1-1	NA	NA	TGCAGTGCTAGAGAACCGGGTGAACAGGAATCCCTTGAAGCTTTCTTT	CSAREPGEQESLEAFF
TRBV7-2	TRBJ1-2	few	NA	TGTGCCAGCAGCTTGGCGGAGAGGTATGGCTACACCTTC	CASSLAERYGYTF
TRBV27	TRBJ1-4	few	NA	TGTGCCAGCAGTCCACCTGCCGGGAGCGGGGTCGGAAAACTGTTTTTT	CASSPPAGSGVGKLFF
TRBV7-2	TRBJ1-4	NA	TRBD1	TGTGCCAGCAGCTCGTACAGGGGATTGCGTGATGAAAAACTGTTTTTT	CASSSYRGLRDEKLFF
TRBV20-1	TRBJ2-7	NA	NA	TGCAGTGCTAGAGATGGGCGGGGCGCCTACGAGCAGTACTTC	CSARDGRGAYEQYF
TRBV5-1	TRBJ2-6	NA	NA	TGCGCCAGCAGCTTGGCCGCTGGGGCCAACGTCCTGACTTTC	CASSLAAGANVLTF
TRBV20-1	TRBJ2-6	NA	TRBD1	TGCAGTGCTAGAAACCGGGACAGTTATTCTGGGGCCAACGTCCTGACTTTC	CSARNRDSYSGANVLTF
TRBV5-5	TRBJ2-3	many	TRBD1	TGTGCCAGCAGCGACCGACAGGGGGCCACAGATACGCAGTATTTT	CASSDRQGATDTQYF
TRBV10-2	TRBJ2-7	few	NA	TGCGCCAGCAGAAGACAGGCTGACTACGAGCAGTACTTC	CASRRQADYEQYF
TRBV7-2	TRBJ1-2	NA	NA	TGTGCCAGCAGCTTTGGGACCTATGGCTACACCTTC	CASSFGTYGYTF
TRBV5-1	TRBJ2-6	NA	NA	TGCGCCAGCAGAGGAGCTAGCTTCCTATCTGGGGCCAACGTCCTGACTTTC	CASRGASFLSGANVLTF
TRBV7-2	TRBJ2-7	NA	NA	TGTGCCAGCAGCTCACAGGGCTACACCACCTACGAGCAGTACTTC	CASSSQGYTTYEQYF
TRBV7-2	TRBJ2-5	NA	NA	TGTGCCAGCAGCCCGAGGCATTACCAAGAGACCCAGTACTTC	CASSPRHYQETQYF
TRBV7-9	TRBJ2-3	NA	TRBD2	TGTGCCAGCAGCACAGGGACTAGCGGGGTCCTCTCGGAGTATTTT	CASSTGTSGVLSEYF
TRBV20-1	TRBJ2-7	few	NA	TGCAGTGCTAGCCCCGGGACTGGCGAGCAGTACTTC	CSASPGTGEQYF
TRBV9	TRBJ1-2	few	NA	TGTGCCAGCAGCGTAGTGCTTAACTATGGCTACACCTTC	CASSVVLNYGYTF
TRBV6-2/TRBV6-3	TRBJ1-1	NA	NA	TGTGCCAGCAGTTACTCTCCTACGTGGTGGGAGGAAGCTTTCTTT	CASSYSPTWWEEAFF
TRBV4-1	TRBJ2-7	NA	TRBD2	TGCGCCAGCAGCCAAGAAGCGGGGGGTTCCTACGAGCAGTACTTC	CASSQEAGGSYEQYF
TRBV28	TRBJ2-7	NA	NA	TGTGCCAGCAGGAGACAGGATCCCTACGAGCAGTACTTC	CASRRQDPYEQYF
TRBV6-2/TRBV6-3	TRBJ2-2	NA	TRBD2	TGTGCCAGCAGTTACAGGCTAGCGGCGGCGTCGAACACCGGGGAGCTGTTTTTT	CASSYRLAAASNTGELFF
TRBV18	TRBJ1-1	NA	NA	TGTGCCAGCTCACCACAAGGGGGAACGGACACTGAAGCTTTCTTT	CASSPQGGTDTEAFF
TRBV3-1	TRBJ2-2	few	TRBD1	TGTGCCAGCAGCCGGCGGGACAGGGTGGTCATCGGGGAGCTGTTTTTT	CASSRRDRVVIGELFF
TRBV18	TRBJ2-4	few	NA	TGTGCCAGCTCAACGGGGACAATAAACATTCAGTACTTC	CASSTGTINIQYF
TRBV7-8	TRBJ2-1	few	NA	TGTGCCAGCGGGCTAGGGACGGTGGGTGAGCAGTTCTTC	CASGLGTVGEQFF
TRBV12-3/TRBV12-4	TRBJ2-7	NA	TRBD1	TGTGCCAGCAGTTTAAGGCGACAGGGCTTTTACGAGCAGTACTTC	CASSLRRQGFYEQYF
TRBV25-1	TRBJ1-2	NA	NA	TGTGCCAGCAGCACGGGCCAGTCCTATGGCTACACCTTC	CASSTGQSYGYTF
TRBV9	TRBJ2-1	NA	NA	TGTGCCAGCAGCACAGGGTTATCCTACAATGAGCAGTTCTTC	CASSTGLSYNEQFF
TRBV7-2	TRBJ2-1	once	NA	TGTGCCAGCAGCCCCCCCGGGGGAAGGGCCCCCTACAATGAGCAGTTCTTC	CASSPPGGRAPYNEQFF
TRBV7-2	TRBJ2-5	few	NA	TGTGCCAGCAGCCGCCGGACTAACCAAGAGACCCAGTACTTC	CASSRRTNQETQYF
TRBV4-2	TRBJ2-1	few	TRBD2	TGTGCCAGCAGCCAAGCTGCCGGACTAGCGGGGGGAAATGAGCAGTTCTTC	CASSQAAGLAGGNEQFF
TRBV20-1	TRBJ2-1	few	NA	TGCAGTGCTTCCGGGGTTCCCTACAATGAGCAGTTCTTC	CSASGVPYNEQFF